A single sample is the source of the 15 T cell receptor beta chains below, sequenced in a study of cytomegalovirus exposure and HLA in healthy donors. Produced via immunoSEQ multiplex PCR; TCRdb's table is partial and in-frame only. The table records some 170,000 clones, about 96% of them present only once. Sequenced material: PBMCs. The receptor source for this set is a woman aged 18-30 years in good health and CMV-seronegative.

The CDR3 here is CASSFGTGNYEQYF. The DNA of the CDR3 is TGCGCCAGCAGCTTCGGGACAGGGAACTACGAGCAGTACTTC. This sequence joins TRBV5-1 and TRBJ2-7, with 9 bases lining up with TRBD1. Germline CDR1 reads SGHRS; CDR2 reads YFSETQ. CDR3 size: 14 residues. Losses at the gene ends were 2 bases for V and 3 bases for J; bases not matched to a gene: 3.

The CDR3 is CASSFAGTGGSKGQFF. As DNA, the CDR3 is TGTGCCAGCAGTTTTGCCGGGACAGGGGGATCAAAAGGGCAGTTCTTC. J is TRBJ2-1 and V is TRBV27; TRBD1 aligns across 11 bases. This CDR3 spans 16 amino acids. V lost 3 bases and J lost 12; bases outside the gene matches: 13. From germline, CDR1 is MNHEY and CDR2 SMNVEV (reference sequence).

V usage is TRBV29-1 and J usage is TRBJ1-1, with D uncertain. There are 14 residues in the CDR3. V lost 7 bases and J lost 4, with 19 bases in between. The germline CDR1 and CDR2 sequences are SQVTM and ANQGSEA. The CDR3 is CSAIDTVGSTEAFF. The CDR3 coding sequence is TGCAGCGCCATCGACACTGTGGGGAGCACTGAAGCTTTCTTT.

The V call is TRBV7-6, the J call TRBJ1-2; a possible D gene is TRBD1 (5 bases). The CDR3 has 17 amino acids. V gave up 5 bases and J gave up 0 bases, with 19 bases separating them. Germline CDR1 reads SGHVS; CDR2 reads FNYEAQ. CDR3 amino acids: CASSASVRGTSNYGYTF. The CDR3 nucleotides are TGTGCCAGCAGCGCCTCCGTTCGGGGGACCTCTAACTATGGCTACACCTTC.

The rearrangement links TRBV11-2 to TRBJ2-7; TRBD1 aligns across 7 bases. In germline, CDR1 is SGHAT, CDR2 FQNNGV. V was clipped by 4 bases and J by 2 bases; unmatched bases: 2. The CDR3 runs 13 residues. The CDR3 here is CASSSGQTYEQYF. As DNA, the CDR3 is TGTGCCAGCAGCTCGGGACAGACCTACGAGCAGTACTTC.

V gene TRBV7-2 combines with J gene TRBJ2-2; perhaps TRBD2 as D (5 bases). Germline V gene data show CDR1 as SGHTA and CDR2 as FQGNSA. This CDR3 region has 14 residues. The V end was cut by 1 base, the J end by 7 bases, with 10 bases between. This CDR3 is CASSLESGFGELFF. DNA of the CDR3: TGTGCCAGCAGCTTAGAGTCGGGATTCGGGGAGCTGTTTTTT.

The genes are TRBV7-9 and TRBJ2-1, with TRBD2 as a possible D gene (5 bases). The CDR3 sequence is 15 residues long. Germline values: CDR1 SEHNR, CDR2 FQNEAQ (reference sequence). The V end was cut by 4 bases, the J end by 0 bases, with 10 bases between. The CDR3 is CASSSLASSYNEQFF. The CDR3 DNA is TGTGCCAGCAGCTCTCTAGCTAGCTCCTACAATGAGCAGTTCTTC.

V usage is TRBV18 and J usage is TRBJ1-5, with 8 bases identical to TRBD1. Unmatched junction bases numbered 6, after V lost 2 bases and J lost 0 bases. CDR1 and CDR2 from the germline V gene are KGHSH and LQKENI. CDR3 length: 17 amino acids. The CDR3 loop reads CASSPGGTGYSNQPQHF. CDR3 in DNA: TGTGCCAGCTCACCAGGAGGGACAGGTTATAGCAATCAGCCCCAGCATTTT.

The gene calls are TRBV7-8 and TRBJ2-7, with 9 bases matching TRBD1. Germline V lookup: CDR1 SGHVS, CDR2 FQNEAQ. The CDR3 totals 15 residues. The junction had 7 bases not matched to a gene; V was cut back by 5 bases and J by 2 bases. CDR3 region: CASSDWTGEAYEQYF. CDR3 coding DNA: TGTGCCAGCAGCGATTGGACAGGGGAAGCCTACGAGCAGTACTTC.

This clone was seen only once. The chain uses TRBV4-3 and TRBJ2-7, with D tentatively TRBD1 (6 bases). Germline V gene lookup returns CDR1 LGHNA and CDR2 YSLEER. With 1 base removed from V and 4 bases from J, the gap between germline ends came to 11 bases. The CDR3 totals 14 residues. The CDR3 sequence: CASSQGTGMYEQYF. Here the CDR3 DNA reads TGCGCCAGCAGCCAAGGTACAGGGATGTACGAGCAGTACTTC.

The chain links TRBV5-1 to TRBJ2-3; 7 nucleotides match TRBD2. The V and J ends lost 2 bases and 5 bases, in that order; junction bases with no gene match: 5. CDR3 length equals 14 residues. Per germline, CDR1 SGHRS and CDR2 YFSETQ. This CDR3 is CASSFLGGGDTQYF. CDR3 coding DNA: TGCGCCAGCAGCTTTCTTGGCGGGGGAGATACGCAGTATTTT.

This clone came up once. The chain combines TRBV30 with TRBJ1-2, with D possibly TRBD1 on 5 matching bases. The germline CDR1 and CDR2 sequences are GTSNPN and SVGIG (reference sequence). Trimming stripped 3 bases from V and 2 bases from J, with 31 bases between. This CDR3 comprises 20 residues. CDR3 in amino acids: CAWRLPYFNPAQKGNYGYTF. Here the CDR3 DNA reads TGTGCCTGGAGGCTACCTTACTTTAACCCAGCCCAAAAGGGGAACTATGGCTACACCTTC.

V is TRBV7-3 and J is TRBJ2-1; 7 nucleotides line up with TRBD1. V shed 5 bases and J 0 bases; nucleotides not matched to a gene: 7. In germline, CDR1 is SGHTA, CDR2 FQGTGA. The CDR3 sequence is 16 residues long. CDR3 sequence reads: CASSRNWDSSYNEQFF. CDR3 nucleotides: TGTGCCAGCAGCCGCAATTGGGACAGCTCCTACAATGAGCAGTTCTTC.

The gene calls are TRBV30 and TRBJ2-7, with D possibly TRBD1 on 6 matching bases. CDR1 is GTSNPN, CDR2 SVGIG, per germline (reference sequence). This CDR3 comprises 13 residues. V dropped 4 bases and J dropped 0 bases, with 10 bases sitting between them. CDR3 protein: CAWNRANSYEQYF. The CDR3 DNA reads as TGTGCCTGGAACAGGGCAAACTCCTACGAGCAGTACTTC. The whole variable domain, filled in from reference TRBV30 and TRBJ2-7, reads SQTIHQWPATLVQPVGSPLSLECTVEGTSNPNLYWYRQAAGRGLQLLFYSVGIGQISSEVPQNLSASRPQDRQFILSSKKLLLSDSGFYLCAWNRANSYEQYFGPGTRLTVT.

This clone was counted between two and nine times. V and J are TRBV13 and TRBJ2-2, with 7 bases matching TRBD1. There are 14 residues in the CDR3. Trimming at V came to 5 bases and at J to 7 bases, leaving 7 bases not matched to a gene. Germline V gene lookup returns CDR1 PRHDT and CDR2 FYEKMQ (reference sequence). CDR3 nucleotide sequence: TGTGCCAGCAGCCTTCGACAGGGAATCGGGGAGCTGTTTTTT. Translating gives CASSLRQGIGELFF.